This T cell receptor (beta chain) was captured by sequencing in a study of blood T cell repertoires in COVID-19. Germline V gene sequence: CDR1 SGHDT, CDR2 YYEEEE. V dropped 4 bases and J dropped 5 bases, with 9 bases sitting between them. CDR3 size: 12 residues. Original processing methods: Nucleated cell number was recorded as an estimate derived from reference gene primer amplification. Sequencing used immunoSEQ multiplex PCR; TCRdb keeps in-frame clones, though not all of them. That table furnishes V, J and clone size, whereas the DNA furnished D and trimming. This sample has over 25,000 clones; under 90% occur once, and the top ten carry approximately 42%.

V is TRBV5-6 and J is TRBJ2-5; D is unresolved. The TCR comes from a woman over 75 with acute or convalescent COVID-19. Sequenced input: peripheral blood. For the CDR3, the DNA is TGTGCCAGCAGCCTCCCTAGGGAGACCCAGTACTTC. This translates into CASSLPRETQYF.